These 22 T cell receptor beta chains were sequenced from one sample in a study of cytomegalovirus exposure and HLA in healthy donors (dated 2017 in TCRdb). The protocol used for the library was the immunoSEQ multiplex PCR assay. For the multiplex PCR, a mixture combining 60 forward primers for TCR Vbeta segments and 13 reverse primers for TCR Jbeta segments was used. What TCRdb holds here is the immuneACCESS table cut down to in-frame rearrangements. Part of the clones is not present; checked against another copy, under half of the missing clones reflect an unresolved V gene, and the others are unexplained. The sample contains approximately 120,000 clones, about 76% of them found a single time. The ten biggest clones cover approximately 13% of the sample. Input material: PBMCs. These receptors came from a woman in her fifties or sixties in good health and CMV-seropositive.

Note on this clone: The junction shows a germline mismatch at one end, possibly a read error. V usage is TRBV12-5 and J usage is TRBJ2-7; the match to TRBD1 covers 7 bases. Germline CDR1 LGHNT, CDR2 FRNRAP. This CDR3 is 13 amino acids long. CDR3 residues: CASGLNLRDSITF. CDR3 DNA sequence: TGTGCTAGTGGCCTAAACCTCCGGGACAGTATCACCTTC.

The genes are TRBV27 and TRBJ1-2; 9 bases match TRBD1. Germline V lookup: CDR1 MNHEY, CDR2 SMNVEV (reference sequence). The CDR3 covers 15 residues. Germline trimming cut 10 bases from V and 5 bases from J; bases unmatched to any gene: 14. The DNA for the CDR3 is TGTGCCACCAGAGAGACAGGGGGGAAAGAATATGGCTACACCTTC. This sequence encodes CATRETGGKEYGYTF.

The J gene is TRBJ1-2, the V gene TRBV7-9; unclear D gene. The V gene's germline CDR1 is SEHNR and CDR2 FQNEAQ (reference sequence). There are 14 residues in the CDR3. Trimming shortened V by 5 bases and J by 6 bases, and 16 bases separated the two germline ends. The CDR3 DNA reads TGTGCCAGCAGCCCGCAGAGTGGGCGAGATGGCTACACCTTC. Translation gives CASSPQSGRDGYTF.

The chain links TRBV19 to TRBJ2-7; the D gene is possibly TRBD1 (5 bases). The CDR3 length is 14 residues. Looked up from germline, CDR1 is LNHDA and CDR2 is SQIVND (reference sequence). V lost 5 bases, J lost 4 bases, and 15 bases lay in between. The CDR3 sequence: CASSSGLAYYEQYF. For the CDR3, the DNA is TGTGCCAGTAGTTCAGGGTTGGCGTATTACGAGCAGTACTTC.

CDR3 amino acids: CASSITTGGNGMNTEAFF. The CDR3, as DNA: TGTGCCAGCAGTATAACGACAGGGGGCAACGGAATGAACACTGAAGCTTTCTTT. V usage is TRBV28 and J usage is TRBJ1-1, with TRBD1 matching 10 bases. The CDR3 runs to 18 residues. Looked up from germline, CDR1 is MDHEN and CDR2 is SYDVKM. V was pared by 5 bases and J by 0 bases, with 12 bases of the junction left unmatched.

V and J are TRBV11-2 and TRBJ2-5; TRBD2 matches 7 bases. Trimming removed 5 bases from V and 1 base from J; junction bases left unmatched: 4. The length of the CDR3 is 14 residues. Germline CDR1 reads SGHAT; CDR2 reads FQNNGV. The CDR3 DNA is TGTGCCAGCAGCACGAGCGGGGCCCAAGAGACCCAGTACTTC. It specifies CASSTSGAQETQYF.

Relative to its sample, this clone is medium-sized. Written as DNA, the CDR3 is TGTGCCAGCAGCTCTGGACAGCGCTATGGCTACACCTTC. Translation gives CASSSGQRYGYTF. This chain joins TRBV5-6 and TRBJ1-2, with a possible D match to TRBD1 (6 bases). The CDR3 consists of 13 residues. Germline values: CDR1 SGHDT, CDR2 YYEEEE. Trimming cost V 3 bases and J 4 bases, with 10 bases left between them.

This clone was counted a single time. The chain links TRBV6-6 to TRBJ2-3; 9 bases line up with TRBD1. The junction had 10 bases not matched to a gene; V was cut back by 6 bases and J by 6 bases. This CDR3 comprises 15 residues. Germline V lookup: CDR1 MNHNY, CDR2 SVGAGI (reference sequence). The chain's CDR3 is CASRSTGGVEDTQYF. The CDR3 coding sequence is TGTGCCAGCAGATCGACAGGGGGGGTTGAGGATACGCAGTATTTT.

CDR3 coding DNA: TGTGCCAGCAGGGGCCGACAGGGGTCTACGCAGTATTTT. Translated, it gives CASRGRQGSTQYF. The rearrangement links TRBV6-5 to TRBJ2-3, with 8 bases matching TRBD1. After removal of 6 bases from V and 8 bases from J, the junction contained 7 bases not matched to a gene. Germline V gene data show CDR1 as MNHEY and CDR2 as SVGAGI. This CDR3 has 13 amino acids.

This clone occurred once. CDR3 sequence: CASSGQGQTEQYF. CDR3 bases: TGTGCCAGCAGTGGACAGGGGCAAACCGAGCAGTACTTC. This rearrangement joins TRBV2 to TRBJ2-7, with 8 bases aligning to TRBD1. Germline lookup yields CDR1 SNHLY and CDR2 FYNNEI. Trimming removed 4 bases from V and 6 bases from J; junction bases left unmatched: 5. This CDR3 comprises 13 residues. Filled out from reference TRBV2 and TRBJ2-7, the complete variable domain reads EPEVTQTPSHQVTQMGQEVILRCVPISNHLYFYWYRQILGQKVEFLVSFYNNEISEKSEIFDDQFSVERPDGSNFTLKIRSTKLEDSAMYFCASSGQGQTEQYFGPGTRLTVT.

This rearrangement joins TRBV6-5 to TRBJ2-7, with 8 bases lining up with TRBD1. With V trimmed by 6 bases and J by 2 bases, 6 bases remained unmatched. This CDR3 region has 14 residues. CDR1 and CDR2 (germline): MNHEY, SVGAGI. The CDR3 DNA reads TGTGCCAGCAGAAGGACAGGGAGCCCCTACGAGCAGTACTTC. This translates into CASRRTGSPYEQYF.

The chain joins TRBV9 to TRBJ2-2, with TRBD1 as a possible D gene (5 bases). Trimming took 0 bases from V and 4 from J, leaving 13 bases between them. This CDR3 is 16 amino acids long. The germline gives CDR1 SGDLS, CDR2 YYNGEE. Here the CDR3 DNA reads TGTGCCAGCAGCGTAGAACAGGCTAGTGTCACCGGGGAGCTGTTTTTT. Amino acid sequence: CASSVEQASVTGELFF.

CDR3 amino acids: CASSYGLAYEQYF. The CDR3 DNA follows: TGTGCCAGCAGCTACGGACTAGCTTACGAGCAGTACTTC. The chain joins TRBV28 to TRBJ2-7, with 8 positions matching TRBD2. Germline V gene sequence: CDR1 MDHEN, CDR2 SYDVKM. This CDR3 is 13 amino acids long. V lost 6 bases and J lost 4; bases outside the gene matches: 5.

The chain employs TRBV6-5 and TRBJ1-1, with 10 positions matching TRBD1. CDR1 MNHEY and CDR2 SVGAGI come from the germline V gene. This CDR3 contains 15 residues. Losses at the gene ends were 5 bases for V and 2 bases for J; bases not matched to a gene: 5. CDR3 loop: CASSQWTGGNTEAFF. As DNA, the CDR3 is TGTGCCAGCAGTCAGTGGACAGGGGGAAACACTGAAGCTTTCTTT.

The chain combines TRBV4-1 with TRBJ2-3; possibly TRBD1 for D (6 bases). The CDR3 is 15 amino acids. Trimming shortened V by 0 bases and J by 4 bases, and 11 bases separated the two germline ends. Germline V gives CDR1 MGHRA, CDR2 YSYEKL. The CDR3 here is CASSQDSRGADTQYF. As DNA, the CDR3 is TGCGCCAGCAGCCAAGATTCCAGGGGTGCAGATACGCAGTATTTT.

The V gene is TRBV14, the J gene TRBJ2-3, with 8 bases fitting TRBD2. Germline V lookup: CDR1 SGHDN, CDR2 FVKESK. Germline trimming cut 7 bases from V and 3 bases from J; bases unmatched to any gene: 6. The CDR3 is 14 amino acids. This CDR3 is CASTPREGTDTQYF. CDR3 in DNA: TGTGCCAGCACTCCCCGGGAGGGTACAGATACGCAGTATTTT.

The genes are TRBV7-2 and TRBJ1-1; 8 bases match TRBD1. From germline, CDR1 is SGHTA and CDR2 FQGNSA. V shed 3 bases, J shed 1 base, and the junction held 4 bases outside the gene matches. This CDR3 has 15 amino acids. The CDR3 reads CASSFYGQGNTEAFF. DNA of the CDR3: TGTGCCAGCAGCTTTTACGGACAGGGGAACACTGAAGCTTTCTTT.

The rearrangement uses TRBV18 and TRBJ2-2, with D unresolved. The CDR3 is 14 residues long. V lost 3 bases, J lost 6 bases, and 11 bases lay in between. The germline V gene has CDR1 KGHSH and CDR2 LQKENI. The CDR3 DNA is TGTGCCAGCTCACCCTCGGCGGCGGCCGGGGAGCTGTTTTTT. It specifies CASSPSAAAGELFF.

The V gene is TRBV7-9, the J gene TRBJ1-6, with 7 bases aligning to TRBD1. Trimming took 5 bases from V and 9 from J; bases not matched to a gene: 13. The CDR3 is 16 residues long. Looked up from germline, CDR1 is SEHNR and CDR2 is FQNEAQ (reference sequence). The CDR3 DNA follows: TGTGCCAGCAGCCCCGGCAATCCGGGACAGACTTCACCCCTCCACTTT. It encodes CASSPGNPGQTSPLHF. The full variable domain, with the rest looked up from reference TRBV7-9 and TRBJ1-6, is DTGVSQNPRHKITKRGQNVTFRCDPISEHNRLYWYRQTLGQGPEFLTYFQNEAQLEKSRLLSDRFSAERPKGSFSTLEIQRTEQGDSAMYLCASSPGNPGQTSPLHFGNGTRLTVT.

This clone was counted between two and nine times. This chain uses TRBV23-1 with TRBJ1-1; tentatively, D is TRBD1 (5 bases). TRBV23-1 is identified as an open reading frame with a role that is uncertain. The CDR3 is 16 residues long. The V gene lost 2 bases and the J gene lost 1 base, with 14 bases spanning the gap. CDR3 DNA: TGCGCCAGCAGTCAAAAGGACAAGAACCCGAACACTGAAGCTTTCTTT. It codes for CASSQKDKNPNTEAFF.

The chain is built from TRBV4-2 and TRBJ1-5, with D perhaps TRBD1 (5 bases). Germline values: CDR1 LGHNA, CDR2 YNFKEQ. V lost 0 bases and J 2 bases, leaving 8 bases between the germline ends. CDR3 length equals 15 residues. The CDR3 region has the DNA TGTGCCAGCAGCCAAGATTGGGGGGGCAATCAGCCCCAGCATTTT. Its protein product is CASSQDWGGNQPQHF.

V gene TRBV10-1 combines with J gene TRBJ1-2, with TRBD1 identical over 7 bases. J lost 4 bases, V lost 3 bases, and 14 bases had no gene match. Germline-derived CDR1 and CDR2 are WNHNN and SYGVQD (reference sequence). The CDR3 runs 17 residues. The CDR3 nucleotides are TGCGCCAGCAGTGACGGGGGCAGGGACAGCTCGTTCTATGGCTACACCTTC. Encoded protein: CASSDGGRDSSFYGYTF.